This record covers a single TCR beta chain. The antigen is not known. The sample carries other DNA sequences with the same CDR3. Germline CDR1 reads MNHNS; CDR2 reads SASEGT. V was shortened by 3 bases and J by 0 bases, with 6 bases between the two germline ends. The CDR3 has 14 amino acids. The sample is drawn from a study of cytomegalovirus exposure and HLA in healthy donors. General study results and limits: Fewer N-insertions than the roughly 630-donor mean were reportedly shown by an Asian-associated ancestry cluster in a later analysis. A later analysis reported that several of the most significant clusters appeared to be linked to common viral pathogens, among them Epstein-Barr virus. Available immune exposure information was restricted to CMV serostatus only.

With 60 Vbeta and 13 Jbeta primers, the PCR was carried out. Sequencing was performed with immunoSEQ multiplex PCR; in TCRdb, only in-frame clones are kept and a portion is missing. The sample includes around 91,000 clones, 55% to 75% of them seen just once. This chain links TRBV6-1 with TRBJ1-5, with D hard to call. Sequenced material: PBMCs. The TCR was taken from a man aged 60 to 75 in good health and CMV-seronegative. CDR3 residues: CASSDIYSNQPQHF. The CDR3 DNA sequence: TGTGCCAGCAGTGACATCTATAGCAATCAGCCCCAGCATTTT.